The 14 T cell receptor beta chains below all came from one sample that was sequenced in a study of T cell repertoires in cytomegalovirus infection. TCRdb fed the reads into MiXCR, producing one record per CDR3 protein. The sample shows just over 150,000 distinct CDR3 sequences, less than 25% of them seen only once. The sequenced sample was PBMCs. The receptors come from a human donor in good health (CMV status not recorded). Some clones in this sample may be carry-over from other donors' samples.

This rearrangement joins TRBV12-3 or TRBV12-4 to TRBJ2-4; 8 nucleotides match TRBD1. The V segment lost 5 bases and the J segment 0 bases; nucleotides outside the gene matches: 6. This CDR3 spans 16 amino acids. The CDR3 DNA reads TGTGCCAGCAGTCCTGCGACAGGGGTAGCCAAAAACATTCAGTACTTC. It codes for CASSPATGVAKNIQYF.

The chain is built from TRBV4-1 and TRBJ2-1, with 9 bases fitting TRBD2. The germline CDR1 and CDR2 sequences are MGHRA and YSYEKL. CDR3 length: 14 amino acids. After removal of 1 base from V and 7 bases from J, the junction contained 2 bases not matched to a gene. DNA of the CDR3: TGCGCCAGCAGCCAAGGCGGGAGGGTGAATGAGCAGTTCTTC. This sequence encodes CASSQGGRVNEQFF.

Here the CDR3 reads CASSFRGGRDEQYF. CDR3 nucleotides: TGTGCCAGCAGCTTCCGGGGAGGACGGGACGAGCAGTACTTC. The chain couples TRBV11-2 to TRBJ2-7, with a weak D call TRBD2 (6 bases). This CDR3 contains 14 residues. Germline CDR1 is SGHAT and CDR2 is FQNNGV. Deletions cut 3 bases from V and 5 bases from J, with 14 bases between.

Only a few counts were recorded for this clonotype. The chain employs TRBV4-1 and TRBJ2-5, with 8 bases matching TRBD1. With V trimmed by 2 bases and J by 6 bases, 8 bases remained unmatched. The CDR3 sequence is 15 residues long. CDR1 is MGHRA and CDR2 is YSYEKL in the germline V gene. The CDR3 sequence: CASSQRTGRDKTQYF. The CDR3 DNA reads as TGCGCCAGCAGCCAAAGGACAGGGAGAGACAAGACCCAGTACTTC.

The chain is built from TRBV2 and TRBJ2-1; D remains ambiguous. Germline assignment: CDR1 SNHLY and CDR2 FYNNEI. This CDR3 contains 14 residues. V gave up 4 bases and J gave up 4 bases, with 11 bases separating them. The CDR3 DNA reads TGTGCCAGCAGTGCCCGGGTTTCTTACAATGAGCAGTTCTTC. This sequence encodes CASSARVSYNEQFF.

This clonotype appeared a few times. The chain combines TRBV4-2 with TRBJ2-7; the D is unclear. The CDR3 is 15 amino acids. Germline CDR1 reads LGHNA; CDR2 reads YNFKEQ. Trimming pared 0 bases from V and 1 base from J, leaving 10 bases between. The CDR3 sequence: CASSQDGPESYEQYF. CDR3 in DNA: TGTGCCAGCAGCCAAGACGGACCGGAGTCCTACGAGCAGTACTTC.

This clonotype was observed a few times. The genes are TRBV2 and TRBJ1-5, with D unresolved. With 7 bases removed from V and 6 bases from J, the gap between germline ends came to 13 bases. CDR1 and CDR2 from the germline V gene are SNHLY and FYNNEI. CDR3 length: 13 amino acids. The CDR3 DNA reads as TGTGCCAGCACTCCGACCCGAAGTCAGCCCCAGCATTTT. Translating it yields CASTPTRSQPQHF. Looking up the rest from reference TRBV2 and TRBJ1-5 gives the full variable domain: EPEVTQTPSHQVTQMGQEVILRCVPISNHLYFYWYRQILGQKVEFLVSFYNNEISEKSEIFDDQFSVERPDGSNFTLKIRSTKLEDSAMYFCASTPTRSQPQHFGDGTRLSIL.

Concerning this clonotype: Compared with germline, one end of the junction differs, possibly owing to a read error. The gene calls are TRBV7-6 and TRBJ2-1, with D perhaps matching TRBD2 (5 bases). The CDR3 is made up of 13 amino acids. Germline values: CDR1 SGHVS, CDR2 FNYEAQ. In DNA, the CDR3 is TGTGCTAGCAGCCCCGGGGTATACAATGAGCAGTTCTTC. Amino acids: CASSPGVYNEQFF.

The gene calls are TRBV11-2 and TRBJ2-1; tentative D call: TRBD1 (6 bases). Between the trimmed V and J ends, which lost 3 bases and 8 bases, there was a span of 14 bases. The germline V gene encodes CDR1 SGHAT and CDR2 FQNNGV. The CDR3 has 14 residues. DNA for the CDR3: TGTGCCAGCAGCTTCACACAGGGATGGGATGAGCAGTTCTTC. This translates into CASSFTQGWDEQFF.

This clonotype was picked up many times. The rearrangement links TRBV15 to TRBJ1-1, with a weak D call TRBD1 (6 bases). The CDR3 consists of 15 residues. V was shortened by 0 bases and J by 5 bases, with 13 bases between the two germline ends. The germline V gene encodes CDR1 LNHNV and CDR2 YYDKDF (reference sequence). CDR3 residues: CATSRDLAGATEAFF. CDR3 sequence (DNA): TGTGCCACCAGCAGAGATCTGGCGGGGGCAACTGAAGCTTTCTTT.

This clonotype was counted only a few times. V gene TRBV30 combines with J gene TRBJ1-2, with TRBD1 as a possible D gene (5 bases). This CDR3 spans 16 amino acids. Looked up from germline, CDR1 is GTSNPN and CDR2 is SVGIG (reference sequence). V dropped 3 bases and J dropped 3 bases, with 20 bases sitting between them. The CDR3 is CAWRPAGTGGYYGYTF. The CDR3 DNA reads as TGTGCCTGGAGGCCTGCGGGAACCGGGGGTTACTATGGCTACACCTTC. The full variable domain, completed using reference TRBV30 and TRBJ1-2, is SQTIHQWPATLVQPVGSPLSLECTVEGTSNPNLYWYRQAAGRGLQLLFYSVGIGQISSEVPQNLSASRPQDRQFILSSKKLLLSDSGFYLCAWRPAGTGGYYGYTFGSGTRLTVV.

This clonotype was seen only a few times. The rearrangement links TRBV7-9 to TRBJ1-2; 9 bases fit TRBD1. The J segment lost 6 bases and the V segment lost 4 bases, leaving 9 bases of the junction unmatched. This CDR3 comprises 15 residues. Germline V gene lookup returns CDR1 SEHNR and CDR2 FQNEAQ (reference sequence). This CDR3 reads CASSSRDREGNGYTF. CDR3 coding DNA: TGTGCCAGCAGCTCCCGGGACAGGGAGGGTAATGGCTACACCTTC. The full variable domain, rest sourced from reference TRBV7-9 and TRBJ1-2, is DTGVSQNPRHKITKRGQNVTFRCDPISEHNRLYWYRQTLGQGPEFLTYFQNEAQLEKSRLLSDRFSAERPKGSFSTLEIQRTEQGDSAMYLCASSSRDREGNGYTFGSGTRLTVV.

The chain is built from TRBV6-5 and TRBJ1-1; D gene unclear. Germline CDR1 reads MNHEY; CDR2 reads SVGAGI. Trimming removed 0 bases at V and 2 bases at J, with 10 bases between. The CDR3 covers 15 residues. CDR3 nucleotide sequence: TGTGCCAGCAGTTACTCGCGGGGAGACAACACTGAAGCTTTCTTT. Its translation is CASSYSRGDNTEAFF.

V and J are TRBV19 and TRBJ1-1; 7 bases align to TRBD1. The CDR3 consists of 16 residues. With 3 bases clipped from V and 4 bases from J, the junction kept 11 bases outside the gene matches. Germline CDR1 LNHDA, CDR2 SQIVND (reference sequence). The CDR3 nucleotides are TGTGCCAGTAGTATTTGGCAGGGGGGTCTTCGCACTGAAGCTTTCTTT. Amino acid sequence: CASSIWQGGLRTEAFF. The entire variable domain, with the rest obtained from reference TRBV19 and TRBJ1-1, is as follows: DGGITQSPKYLFRKEGQNVTLSCEQNLNHDAMYWYRQDPGQGLRLIYYSQIVNDFQKGDIAEGYSVSREKKESFPLTVTSAQKNPTAFYLCASSIWQGGLRTEAFFGQGTRLTVV.